The present T cell receptor beta chain was sequenced within a study of T cell responses to AZD1222 COVID-19 vaccine. Clones were sequenced by immunoSEQ multiplex PCR, and TCRdb holds only the in-frame ones, with some missing. The table has about 120,000 clones, roughly 90% seen once. The TCR was taken from an adult in good health. Sequenced material: peripheral blood, taken on day 0 of AZD1222 vaccination.

CDR3 bases: TGCGCCAGCAGCTTGTATGGCAATGAGCAGTTCTTC. As protein: CASSLYGNEQFF. The V gene is TRBV5-1, the J gene TRBJ2-1; D not certain. Trimming left V 1 base short and J 6 bases short, with 5 bases between. CDR1 SGHRS and CDR2 YFSETQ come from the germline V gene. The CDR3 spans 12 residues.